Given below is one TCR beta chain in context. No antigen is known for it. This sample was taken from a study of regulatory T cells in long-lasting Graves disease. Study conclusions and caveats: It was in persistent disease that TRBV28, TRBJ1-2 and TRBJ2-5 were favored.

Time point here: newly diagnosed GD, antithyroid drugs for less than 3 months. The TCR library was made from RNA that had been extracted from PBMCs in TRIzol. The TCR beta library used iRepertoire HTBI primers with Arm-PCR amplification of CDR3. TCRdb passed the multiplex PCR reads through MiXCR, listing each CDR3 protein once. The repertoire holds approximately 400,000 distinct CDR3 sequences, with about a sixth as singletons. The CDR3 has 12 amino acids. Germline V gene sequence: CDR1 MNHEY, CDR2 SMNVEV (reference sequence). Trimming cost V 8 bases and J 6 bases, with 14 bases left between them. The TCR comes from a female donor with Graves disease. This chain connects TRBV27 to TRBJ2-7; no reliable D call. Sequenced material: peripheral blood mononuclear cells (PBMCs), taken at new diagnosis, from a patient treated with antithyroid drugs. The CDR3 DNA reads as TGTGCCAGCCATGGACCCTCGGGCGAGCAGTACTTC. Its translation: CASHGPSGEQYF.